This T cell receptor beta chain was sequenced in a study of CD8 T cells in ankylosing spondylitis. Between the trimmed V and J ends, which lost 6 bases and 1 base, there was a span of 18 bases. Germline-derived CDR1 and CDR2 are WNHNN and SYGVQD (reference sequence). The CDR3 totals 16 residues. Study conclusions and caveats: It appeared that ankylosing spondylitis blood was characterized by a TCR beta motif of 8 or 9 highly homologous variants. Clones tied to disease were said to be significantly enriched in matched ankylosing spondylitis synovial fluid. The authors found the disease-linked clones to be CD8+ and relatively rare in peripheral blood.

In TCRdb, the 5' RACE reads were re-called with MiXCR into one record per CDR3 protein. The data contain around 94,000 distinct CDR3 sequences, about 9% of them singletons. This clonotype showed up just a few times. Its antigen remains unidentified. Sequenced: blood, either unsorted or a sorted T cell fraction (not recorded which). This receptor was identified in a male donor with ankylosing spondylitis. The chain is built from TRBV10-1 and TRBJ1-1, with D unclear. CDR3 amino acids: CASSEKKNKWNTEAFF. The CDR3 bases are TGCGCCAGCAGCGAAAAAAAGAATAAGTGGAACACTGAAGCTTTCTTT.